The 5 T cell receptor beta chains given below trace back to one sample, sequenced in a study of CD8 T cells in ankylosing spondylitis. Regarding the study as a whole: Within ankylosing spondylitis blood, a TCR beta motif made up of eight or nine highly homologous variants appeared to be characteristic.

TCRdb reprocessed the 5' RACE reads with MiXCR, giving one entry per CDR3 protein. The sample has a few hundred thousand distinct CDR3 sequences, 20% to 25% seen once. No antigen has been identified for these receptors. Sequencing was carried out using blood, either unsorted or a sorted T cell fraction (not recorded which). These receptors all come from a male donor with ankylosing spondylitis.

This clonotype was recorded a few times. V usage is TRBV25-1 and J usage is TRBJ2-7, with D uncertain. Per the germline V gene, CDR1 is MGHDK and CDR2 is SYGVNS. V lost 8 bases to trimming and J lost 2 bases, with 19 bases between them. The CDR3 contains 15 residues. The CDR3 reads CASLGGRPPTYEQYF. The DNA of the CDR3 is TGTGCCAGCCTTGGCGGCCGACCCCCAACCTACGAGCAGTACTTC.

The chain links TRBV4-3 to TRBJ2-1, with D possibly being TRBD2 (6 bases). The CDR3 length is 15 residues. Germline V lookup: CDR1 LGHNA, CDR2 YSLEER. V dropped 0 bases and J dropped 3 bases, with 9 bases sitting between them. CDR3 region: CASSQESGSYNEQFF. DNA for the CDR3: TGCGCCAGCAGCCAAGAGTCCGGGAGCTACAATGAGCAGTTCTTC.

V and J are TRBV10-3 and TRBJ1-5, with TRBD1 matching 8 bases. Germline V lookup: CDR1 ENHRY, CDR2 SYGVKD. The CDR3 consists of 14 residues. Trimming removed 9 bases from V and 6 bases from J; junction bases left unmatched: 10. The CDR3 protein is CAMSPDRGGQPQHF. For the CDR3, the DNA is TGTGCCATGTCTCCCGACAGGGGTGGTCAGCCCCAGCATTTT.

In DNA, the CDR3 is TGTGCCAGCAGCTCGGGACTAGCGGTATTCTACGAGCAGTACTTC. Translating it yields CASSSGLAVFYEQYF. The rearrangement uses TRBV12-3 or TRBV12-4 and TRBJ2-7; 11 nucleotides agree with TRBD2. This CDR3 is 15 amino acids long. V shed 6 bases and J 3 bases; nucleotides not matched to a gene: 7.

This clonotype was picked up a small number of times. The rearrangement uses TRBV20-1 and TRBJ2-5; a weak D match, TRBD2 (6 bases). From germline, CDR1 is DFQATT and CDR2 SNEGSKA (reference sequence). V gave up 0 bases and J gave up 2 bases, with 19 bases separating them. There are 17 residues in the CDR3. The CDR3 bases are TGCAGTGCTAGAGAATGGCCGGTCGGGACTTCTCAAGAGACCCAGTACTTC. This sequence encodes CSAREWPVGTSQETQYF.